Here is one T cell receptor (beta chain) with its context. Its target is not known. The sample originates from a study of T cell responses to AZD1222 COVID-19 vaccine. Notes on the study in general: Within unmutated variant regions lay the reported targets of nearly half of spike-specific TCRs. Mapped onto spike, vaccine-associated CD4 TCRs spanned it and were dominant at 160-218 and 743-854. Seropositive status at baseline applied to only a handful of AZD1222 recipients.

Clones were read by immunoSEQ multiplex PCR, and TCRdb kept only the in-frame ones, dropping some. The sample records over 100,000 clones, 88% being singletons. The CDR3 has 15 amino acids. With 4 bases removed from V and 0 bases from J, the gap between germline ends came to 10 bases. Germline CDR1 reads SGHNT; CDR2 reads YYREEE (reference sequence). The TCR originated in an adult in good health. The rearrangement joins TRBV5-4 to TRBJ1-4; D is undetermined. The sample consisted of peripheral blood, taken on day 0 of MenACWY control vaccination. The CDR3 spells CASSRGPSTNEKLFF. Here the CDR3 DNA reads TGTGCCAGCAGCCGGGGTCCCTCAACTAATGAAAAACTGTTTTTT.